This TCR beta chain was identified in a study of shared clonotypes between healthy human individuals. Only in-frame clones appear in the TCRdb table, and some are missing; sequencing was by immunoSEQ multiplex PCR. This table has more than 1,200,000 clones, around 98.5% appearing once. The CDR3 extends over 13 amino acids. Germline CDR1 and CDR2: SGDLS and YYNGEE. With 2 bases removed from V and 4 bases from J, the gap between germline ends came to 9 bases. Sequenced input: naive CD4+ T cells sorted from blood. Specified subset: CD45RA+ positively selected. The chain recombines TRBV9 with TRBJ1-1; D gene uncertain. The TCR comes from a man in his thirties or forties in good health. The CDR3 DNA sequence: TGTGCCAGCAGCGTTAAGGGCGGCACTGAAGCTTTCTTT. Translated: CASSVKGGTEAFF. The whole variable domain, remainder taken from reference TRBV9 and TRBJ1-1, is DSGVTQTPKHLITATGQRVTLRCSPRSGDLSVYWYQQSLDQGLQFLIQYYNGEERAKGNILERFSAQQFPDLHSELNLSSLELGDSALYFCASSVKGGTEAFFGQGTRLTVV.